The present entry profiles one TCR beta chain with its context. Its target is unknown. This specimen comes from a study of T-cell reconstitution after alpha-beta-depleted transplantation in children. The CDR3 loop spans 14 amino acids. The J segment lost 5 bases and the V segment lost 0 bases, leaving 7 bases of the junction unmatched. Germline CDR1 reads DFQATT; CDR2 reads SNEGSKA (reference sequence). For TCRbeta, the library was prepared with unique molecular identifiers. TCRdb recomputed calls from the PCR reads with MiXCR, one row per CDR3 protein. Of fewer than 400,000 distinct CDR3 sequences listed, around 25% were seen once; the top ten hold 11%. Study observations and caveats: Fresh T-cell production supplied most of the T-cell counts and diversity seen one year after transplant. Surviving recipient T cells and thymic progenitors accounted for the high day-60 TCRbeta diversity observed in some patients. The origin of alpha-beta T cells about two months after transplant was reportedly several hundred expanded graft clones.

The receptor's source is a male patient aged 10 to 17 who had a stem cell transplant for acute lymphoblastic leukemia, so the T cells may come from the graft donor. The rearrangement joins TRBV20-1 to TRBJ2-7; 7 positions agree with TRBD2. The material was PBMCs, mostly from graft donor cells, obtained 180 days after TCRalphabeta/CD19-depleted stem cell transplant. Here the CDR3 reads CSARDWGRAHEQYF. The CDR3 nucleotides are TGCAGTGCTAGAGATTGGGGGAGGGCCCACGAGCAGTACTTC.